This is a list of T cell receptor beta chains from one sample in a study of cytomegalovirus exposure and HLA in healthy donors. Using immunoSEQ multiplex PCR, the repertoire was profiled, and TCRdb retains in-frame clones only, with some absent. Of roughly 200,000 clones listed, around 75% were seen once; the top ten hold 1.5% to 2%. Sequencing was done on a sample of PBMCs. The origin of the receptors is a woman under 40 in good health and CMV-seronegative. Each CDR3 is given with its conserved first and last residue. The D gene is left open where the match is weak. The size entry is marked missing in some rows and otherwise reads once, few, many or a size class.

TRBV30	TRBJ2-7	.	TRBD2	CAWSGGAGDGEQYF	TGTGCCTGGAGTGGCGGGGCGGGAGACGGCGAGCAGTACTTC
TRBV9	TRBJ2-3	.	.	CASSVGGWPGDTQYF	TGTGCCAGCAGCGTAGGTGGGTGGCCGGGGGATACGCAGTATTTT
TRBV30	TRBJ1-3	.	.	CACEAGCPVYF	TGTGCCTGTGAAGCAGGGTGCCCCGTATATTTT
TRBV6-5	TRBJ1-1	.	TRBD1	CASSAPGQGRTEAFF	TGTGCCAGCAGTGCCCCGGGACAGGGGCGGACTGAAGCTTTCTTT
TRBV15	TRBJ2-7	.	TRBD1	CATGRGGRGELQYF	TGTGCCACCGGCAGAGGGGGCAGGGGAGAATTGCAGTACTTC
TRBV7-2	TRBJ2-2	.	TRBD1	CASSVSTGTVNTGELFF	TGTGCCAGCAGCGTTAGCACGGGGACAGTAAACACCGGGGAGCTGTTTTTT
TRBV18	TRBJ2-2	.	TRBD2	CASSPSGGANTGELFF	TGTGCCAGCTCACCTTCGGGAGGGGCGAACACCGGGGAGCTGTTTTTT
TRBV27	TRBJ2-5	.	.	CASSWPGGETQYF	TGTGCCAGCAGTTGGCCCGGCGGAGAGACCCAGTACTTC
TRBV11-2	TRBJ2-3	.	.	CASSQRTAGADTQYF	TGTGCCAGCAGCCAAAGGACCGCGGGCGCAGATACGCAGTATTTT
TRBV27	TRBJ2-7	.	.	CASSLGFLWPKYF	TGTGCCAGCAGTTTAGGTTTCCTTTGGCCGAAGTACTTC
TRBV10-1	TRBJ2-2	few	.	CASSDPPTGARGDTGELFF	TGCGCCAGCAGTGACCCCCCGACCGGAGCCAGGGGGGACACCGGGGAGCTGTTTTTT
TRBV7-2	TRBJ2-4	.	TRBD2	CASSGRLAQNQYF	TGTGCCAGCAGCGGCCGACTAGCTCAGAACCAGTACTTC
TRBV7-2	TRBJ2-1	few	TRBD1	CASSQNTGGVEQFF	TGTGCCAGCAGCCAAAACACAGGGGGCGTTGAGCAGTTCTTC
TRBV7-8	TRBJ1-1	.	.	CASSGPGGIEAFF	TGTGCCAGCAGCGGGCCGGGGGGGATTGAAGCTTTCTTT
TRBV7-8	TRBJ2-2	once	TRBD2	CASSSTSGGAAGELFF	TGTGCCAGCAGCTCGACTAGCGGGGGGGCCGCCGGGGAGCTGTTTTTT
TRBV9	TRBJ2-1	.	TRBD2	CASSAIGLAGGNEQFF	TGTGCCAGCAGCGCAATTGGACTAGCGGGTGGGAATGAGCAGTTCTTC
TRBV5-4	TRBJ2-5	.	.	CASSQFLIQETQYF	TGTGCCAGCAGCCAGTTCCTTATCCAAGAGACCCAGTACTTC
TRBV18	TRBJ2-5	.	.	CASSPTGTQETQYF	TGTGCCAGCTCACCGACCGGGACACAAGAGACCCAGTACTTC
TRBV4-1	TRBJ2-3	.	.	CASSRVDSTSTDTQYF	TGCGCCAGCAGCCGTGTGGACAGCACTAGCACAGATACGCAGTATTTT
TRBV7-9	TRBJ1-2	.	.	CSSSPEVYGYTF	TGTTCCAGCAGCCCGGAGGTCTATGGCTACACCTTC
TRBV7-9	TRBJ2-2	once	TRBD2	CASGTITNTGELFF	TGTGCCAGCGGGACTATCACCAACACCGGGGAGCTGTTTTTT